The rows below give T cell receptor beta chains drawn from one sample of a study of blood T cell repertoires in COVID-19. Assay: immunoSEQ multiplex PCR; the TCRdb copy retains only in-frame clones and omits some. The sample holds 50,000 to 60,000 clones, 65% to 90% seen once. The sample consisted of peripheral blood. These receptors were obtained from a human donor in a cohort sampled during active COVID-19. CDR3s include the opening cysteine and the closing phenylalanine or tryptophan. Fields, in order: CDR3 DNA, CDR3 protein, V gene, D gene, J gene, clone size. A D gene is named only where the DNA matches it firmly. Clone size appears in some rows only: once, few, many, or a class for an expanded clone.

CDR3 DNA: TGTGCCAGCAGTCTTAACAGGGGAGATTCACCCCTCCACTTT; CDR3 protein: CASSLNRGDSPLHF; V gene: TRBV27; D gene: TRBD1; J gene: TRBJ1-6; clone size: .
CDR3 DNA: TGTGCCTGGAGTGTAACCGGTTCCTACGAGCAGTACTTC; CDR3 protein: CAWSVTGSYEQYF; V gene: TRBV30; D gene: .; J gene: TRBJ2-7; clone size: .
CDR3 DNA: TGTGCCAGCAGTTTCTATAGGGGTGGGAACTATGGCTACACCTTC; CDR3 protein: CASSFYRGGNYGYTF; V gene: TRBV27; D gene: .; J gene: TRBJ1-2; clone size: .
CDR3 DNA: TGTGCCACCAGCAGAGAAAGTGGGAGAGAAAAACTGTTTTTT; CDR3 protein: CATSRESGREKLFF; V gene: TRBV15; D gene: .; J gene: TRBJ1-4; clone size: .
CDR3 DNA: TGCGCCAGCAGCATGGACAGGGGAGTCGACGAGCAGTACTTC; CDR3 protein: CASSMDRGVDEQYF; V gene: TRBV5-1; D gene: TRBD1; J gene: TRBJ2-7; clone size: .
CDR3 DNA: TGTGCCAGCAGCCGGGACAGGGATTATAATTCACCCCTCCACTTT; CDR3 protein: CASSRDRDYNSPLHF; V gene: TRBV5-4; D gene: TRBD1; J gene: TRBJ1-6; clone size: .
CDR3 DNA: TGCGCCAGCAGCTCCACGGGTATGACCGGGGAGCTGTTTTTT; CDR3 protein: CASSSTGMTGELFF; V gene: TRBV5-1; D gene: .; J gene: TRBJ2-2; clone size: .
CDR3 DNA: TGTGCCAGTAAGGGACAGGGTCAATACAATGAGCAGTTCTTC; CDR3 protein: CASKGQGQYNEQFF; V gene: TRBV19; D gene: TRBD1; J gene: TRBJ2-1; clone size: .
CDR3 DNA: TGTGCCAGCAGTACGTATGGTGTCGGCGGGTGGCACACCGGGGAGCTGTTTTTT; CDR3 protein: CASSTYGVGGWHTGELFF; V gene: TRBV7-2; D gene: .; J gene: TRBJ2-2; clone size: .
CDR3 DNA: TGTGCCATCAGTGAGCCAAAGGGACTAGCGGGAGATACGCAGTATTTT; CDR3 protein: CAISEPKGLAGDTQYF; V gene: TRBV10-3; D gene: TRBD2; J gene: TRBJ2-3; clone size: .
CDR3 DNA: TGTGCCAGCAGGAACAGGGACGGCGGCCAGCCCCAGCATTTT; CDR3 protein: CASRNRDGGQPQHF; V gene: TRBV6-5; D gene: .; J gene: TRBJ1-5; clone size: .
CDR3 DNA: TGTGCCAGCAGTTCGAGGGTCGAGACCCAGTACTTC; CDR3 protein: CASSSRVETQYF; V gene: TRBV6-5; D gene: .; J gene: TRBJ2-5; clone size: .
CDR3 DNA: TGTGCCAGCAGCCAGCTGGGGGGTGGGCAGTTCTTC; CDR3 protein: CASSQLGGGQFF; V gene: TRBV9; D gene: .; J gene: TRBJ2-1; clone size: .
CDR3 DNA: TGTGCCAGCAGCTTAGTCAGCGGGAGGGCCAAAGATACGCAGTATTTT; CDR3 protein: CASSLVSGRAKDTQYF; V gene: TRBV7-2; D gene: TRBD2; J gene: TRBJ2-3; clone size: .
CDR3 DNA: TGTGCCAGCTCCGCCTACTCCACTAGAGCCTACAATGAGCAGTTCTTC; CDR3 protein: CASSAYSTRAYNEQFF; V gene: TRBV28; D gene: .; J gene: TRBJ2-1; clone size: few
CDR3 DNA: TGTGCCAGCAGCCAAGGACTAGTGATAGGTGATACGCAGTATTTT; CDR3 protein: CASSQGLVIGDTQYF; V gene: TRBV3-1/TRBV3-2; D gene: .; J gene: TRBJ2-3; clone size: .
CDR3 DNA: TGTGCCAGCAGCCCCCGACAGGGCGCTGAAGCTTTCTTT; CDR3 protein: CASSPRQGAEAFF; V gene: TRBV7-3; D gene: TRBD1; J gene: TRBJ1-1; clone size: .
CDR3 DNA: TGTGCCAGTAGTATAGATCCCTACTATGGCTACACCTTC; CDR3 protein: CASSIDPYYGYTF; V gene: TRBV19; D gene: .; J gene: TRBJ1-2; clone size: once
CDR3 DNA: TGTGCCAGCAGCCATGACAGGGGTGGCAATCAGCCCCAGCATTTT; CDR3 protein: CASSHDRGGNQPQHF; V gene: TRBV3-1/TRBV3-2; D gene: TRBD1; J gene: TRBJ1-5; clone size: .
CDR3 DNA: TGCGCCAGCAGCCAAGAAGGGGGGGGAAACATTCAGTACTTC; CDR3 protein: CASSQEGGGNIQYF; V gene: TRBV4-1; D gene: .; J gene: TRBJ2-4; clone size: .
CDR3 DNA: TGTGCCAGCAGCTTGAGGGCAGGGATCTACAATGAGCAGTTCTTC; CDR3 protein: CASSLRAGIYNEQFF; V gene: TRBV5-8; D gene: .; J gene: TRBJ2-1; clone size: .
CDR3 DNA: TGTGCCAGCTCACCACGGGGGGAGTCAGTAGGGTTGGTGCAGTTCTTC; CDR3 protein: CASSPRGESVGLVQFF; V gene: TRBV18; D gene: .; J gene: TRBJ2-1; clone size: .
CDR3 DNA: TGCGCCAGCAGTGAGACGGGACTAGCGGGGCAGTACTTC; CDR3 protein: CASSETGLAGQYF; V gene: TRBV10-1; D gene: TRBD2; J gene: TRBJ2-7; clone size: once
CDR3 DNA: TGTGCCAGCAGCCCTCGACAGGGGTCGTCCGAGCAGTACTTC; CDR3 protein: CASSPRQGSSEQYF; V gene: TRBV3-1/TRBV3-2; D gene: TRBD1; J gene: TRBJ2-7; clone size: once
CDR3 DNA: TGCGCCAGCAGCCGATGGACAGGGAATAATTCACCCCTCCACTTT; CDR3 protein: CASSRWTGNNSPLHF; V gene: TRBV5-1; D gene: TRBD1; J gene: TRBJ1-6; clone size: .
CDR3 DNA: TGTGCCAGCAGCTCTACCCAGGGGCAGGGAAACTATGGCTACACCTTC; CDR3 protein: CASSSTQGQGNYGYTF; V gene: TRBV16; D gene: .; J gene: TRBJ1-2; clone size: .
CDR3 DNA: TGTGCCAGCAGCCAAGGACAGGGGGCGGGGGAGCAGTACTTC; CDR3 protein: CASSQGQGAGEQYF; V gene: TRBV4-2; D gene: TRBD1; J gene: TRBJ2-7; clone size: .
CDR3 DNA: TGTGCCAGCAGCTTAGGGGGAGGTGGAGAGACCCAGTACTTC; CDR3 protein: CASSLGGGGETQYF; V gene: TRBV7-3; D gene: .; J gene: TRBJ2-5; clone size: .
CDR3 DNA: TGTGCCAGCAGCTTGGGGGGGCTCTCCTCCTCTCGGAGCACAGATACGCAGTATTTT; CDR3 protein: CASSLGGLSSSRSTDTQYF; V gene: TRBV13; D gene: .; J gene: TRBJ2-3; clone size: .
CDR3 DNA: TGTGCCAGCAGCCATAACAGTGGGACTAGCGGGAGGGCCGAGAGGACCGGGGAGCTGTTTTTT; CDR3 protein: CASSHNSGTSGRAERTGELFF; V gene: TRBV3-1/TRBV3-2; D gene: TRBD2; J gene: TRBJ2-2; clone size: .
CDR3 DNA: TGTGCCAGTTCGGACAGGTCTACCCAAGAGACCCAGTACTTC; CDR3 protein: CASSDRSTQETQYF; V gene: TRBV6-5; D gene: TRBD1; J gene: TRBJ2-5; clone size: .
CDR3 DNA: TGTGCCAGCAGCGGCCGGGCTAGCGGGACAGATACGCAGTATTTT; CDR3 protein: CASSGRASGTDTQYF; V gene: TRBV6-5; D gene: TRBD2; J gene: TRBJ2-3; clone size: few
CDR3 DNA: TGTGCCTGGACATTCGGCAGGGGTGAGGAGACCCAGTACTTC; CDR3 protein: CAWTFGRGEETQYF; V gene: TRBV30; D gene: .; J gene: TRBJ2-5; clone size: .
CDR3 DNA: TGTGCCAGTAGTATAGTCCCCGGACAGGGGAAAGAGACCCAGTACTTC; CDR3 protein: CASSIVPGQGKETQYF; V gene: TRBV19; D gene: TRBD1; J gene: TRBJ2-5; clone size: .
CDR3 DNA: TGCGCCAGCAGCTTCCAGGGGCTAGACGAAAAACTGTTTTTT; CDR3 protein: CASSFQGLDEKLFF; V gene: TRBV5-1; D gene: .; J gene: TRBJ1-4; clone size: .
CDR3 DNA: TGTGCCTGGAGTGTTTTGGGAGTTGGCCAGCCCCAGCATTTT; CDR3 protein: CAWSVLGVGQPQHF; V gene: TRBV30; D gene: .; J gene: TRBJ1-5; clone size: .
CDR3 DNA: TGTGCCAGCAGCTTAGCCACCACAAACACTGAAGCTTTCTTT; CDR3 protein: CASSLATTNTEAFF; V gene: TRBV7-2; D gene: .; J gene: TRBJ1-1; clone size: .
CDR3 DNA: TGCGCCAGCAGATTAGCGGGCACCCGCTCCTACGAGCAGTACTTC; CDR3 protein: CASRLAGTRSYEQYF; V gene: TRBV5-1; D gene: TRBD2; J gene: TRBJ2-7; clone size: .
CDR3 DNA: TGCGCCAGCAGCCAACAGGCCCAGTACAAACTGTTTTTT; CDR3 protein: CASSQQAQYKLFF; V gene: TRBV4-3; D gene: .; J gene: TRBJ1-4; clone size: .
CDR3 DNA: TGCGCCAGCAGCCAAGCCGTCCGTTCCTACGAGCAGTACTTC; CDR3 protein: CASSQAVRSYEQYF; V gene: TRBV4-3; D gene: .; J gene: TRBJ2-7; clone size: .
CDR3 DNA: TGTGCCAGCATCAATAGCGGGAGGGTCTACAATGAGCAGTTCTTC; CDR3 protein: CASINSGRVYNEQFF; V gene: TRBV5-8; D gene: TRBD2; J gene: TRBJ2-1; clone size: .
CDR3 DNA: TGTGCCAGCAGTGAGGGGACTAGCGGGAGTGGCACAGATACGCAGTATTTT; CDR3 protein: CASSEGTSGSGTDTQYF; V gene: TRBV2; D gene: TRBD2; J gene: TRBJ2-3; clone size: .
CDR3 DNA: TGTGCCAGCAGCTTGCAAGCGGGAACTGAAGCTTTCTTT; CDR3 protein: CASSLQAGTEAFF; V gene: TRBV7-3; D gene: .; J gene: TRBJ1-1; clone size: .
CDR3 DNA: TGTGCCAGCAGTTTATATAGCGGGAGTGGGAATGAGCAGTTCTTC; CDR3 protein: CASSLYSGSGNEQFF; V gene: TRBV28; D gene: TRBD2; J gene: TRBJ2-1; clone size: .
CDR3 DNA: TGTGCCAGCAGCGATCTAGCGGGAGTCACCGGGGAGCTGTTTTTT; CDR3 protein: CASSDLAGVTGELFF; V gene: TRBV9; D gene: TRBD2; J gene: TRBJ2-2; clone size: .
CDR3 DNA: TGTGCCAGCAGTGAATGGGGGGAAACTGAAGCTTTCTTT; CDR3 protein: CASSEWGETEAFF; V gene: TRBV25-1; D gene: .; J gene: TRBJ1-1; clone size: .
CDR3 DNA: TGCGCCAGCAGCCAAGATTTTTCGGTTGGTGAAGCTTTCTTT; CDR3 protein: CASSQDFSVGEAFF; V gene: TRBV4-3; D gene: .; J gene: TRBJ1-1; clone size: .
CDR3 DNA: TGTGCCAGCAGCTTGGCCGCGGGCCTAGCGAACGTCGGGGAGCTGTTTTTT; CDR3 protein: CASSLAAGLANVGELFF; V gene: TRBV5-4; D gene: .; J gene: TRBJ2-2; clone size: few
CDR3 DNA: TGTGCCAGCAGGGGTGGACAGGGGGTTGTTGGCAATCAGCCCCAGCATTTT; CDR3 protein: CASRGGQGVVGNQPQHF; V gene: TRBV2; D gene: TRBD1; J gene: TRBJ1-5; clone size: .
CDR3 DNA: TGTGCCAGCAGCCTGGGGGCTAGCGGGGGGTGGCGCGAGCAGTACTTC; CDR3 protein: CASSLGASGGWREQYF; V gene: TRBV7-2; D gene: TRBD2; J gene: TRBJ2-7; clone size: .
CDR3 DNA: TGTGCCAGCAGAGACGTAACAGGGTTTAATGAGCAGTTCTTC; CDR3 protein: CASRDVTGFNEQFF; V gene: TRBV6-5; D gene: .; J gene: TRBJ2-1; clone size: .
CDR3 DNA: TGTGCCAGCTCACGGGGGCCCCCTCAGAACACTGAAGCTTTCTTT; CDR3 protein: CASSRGPPQNTEAFF; V gene: TRBV18; D gene: .; J gene: TRBJ1-1; clone size: .
CDR3 DNA: TGTGCCAGCAGCTTAACCCCGTCGAACACTGAAGCTTTCTTT; CDR3 protein: CASSLTPSNTEAFF; V gene: TRBV7-3; D gene: .; J gene: TRBJ1-1; clone size: few
CDR3 DNA: TGTGCCAGCAGTTCCTACAGGGGAAACACCATATATTTT; CDR3 protein: CASSSYRGNTIYF; V gene: TRBV6-6; D gene: .; J gene: TRBJ1-3; clone size: .
CDR3 DNA: TGTGCCAGCACCGGGGGCGGGAGCTGGGCAGATACGCAGTATTTT; CDR3 protein: CASTGGGSWADTQYF; V gene: TRBV11-2; D gene: .; J gene: TRBJ2-3; clone size: .
CDR3 DNA: TGTGCCAGCAGTGAAGAGGCTGGCGGTAAGATGTACGAGCAGTACTTC; CDR3 protein: CASSEEAGGKMYEQYF; V gene: TRBV6-1; D gene: .; J gene: TRBJ2-7; clone size: .
CDR3 DNA: TGTGCCACCAGCAGATCCTCGGCCGGGTTCACAGATACGCAGTATTTT; CDR3 protein: CATSRSSAGFTDTQYF; V gene: TRBV15; D gene: .; J gene: TRBJ2-3; clone size: .